Included here is one TCR beta chain sequence, with context. CDR3 length: 18 amino acids. Per germline, CDR1 SGHDN and CDR2 FVKESK. With 2 bases removed from V and 3 bases from J, the gap between germline ends came to 22 bases. First-strand cDNA relied on TRAV- and TRBV-specific primers spanning alpha and beta chains. A 20-cycle PCR with a constant-region primer and V-primer adapter amplified TCRs. Amplification of the isolated mRNA used in vitro transcription. Via MiXCR, TCRdb re-called the reads, giving one row per CDR3 protein. The data hold about 100,000 distinct CDR3 sequences, with about 20% observed a single time. The sample originates from a study of low-dose radiotherapy and immunotherapy resistance in tumors. Study-wide background: Every 2 weeks, cohort 1 got 0.5 Gy, reaching 6.5 Gy to the planning target volume. The regimen for patients comprised intravenous nivolumab 240 mg every two weeks plus intravenous ipilimumab 1 mg/kg every six weeks.

Time point indicated: after trial treatment. Noted treatment: LDRT plus nivolumab, ipilimumab, low-dose cyclophosphamide and aspirin (RACIN trial). Patients eligible had advanced solid tumors without tumor-infiltrating lymphocytes. The clonotype was recovered from a male donor with prostate cancer. The chain joins TRBV14 to TRBJ1-1, with D perhaps matching TRBD1 (5 bases). The specimen was PBMCs, collected after low-dose radiotherapy plus immunotherapy. The DNA for the CDR3 is TGTGCCAGCAGCCAATTTGGGTACTGGAGGGGAAGGGACACTGAAGCTTTCTTT. Protein product: CASSQFGYWRGRDTEAFF. Based on the CDR3 plus reference TRBV14 and TRBJ1-1, the full variable domain is EAGVTQFPSHSVIEKGQTVTLRCDPISGHDNLYWYRRVMGKEIKFLLHFVKESKQDESGMPNNRFLAERTGGTYSTLKVQPAELEDSGVYFCASSQFGYWRGRDTEAFFGQGTRLTVV.